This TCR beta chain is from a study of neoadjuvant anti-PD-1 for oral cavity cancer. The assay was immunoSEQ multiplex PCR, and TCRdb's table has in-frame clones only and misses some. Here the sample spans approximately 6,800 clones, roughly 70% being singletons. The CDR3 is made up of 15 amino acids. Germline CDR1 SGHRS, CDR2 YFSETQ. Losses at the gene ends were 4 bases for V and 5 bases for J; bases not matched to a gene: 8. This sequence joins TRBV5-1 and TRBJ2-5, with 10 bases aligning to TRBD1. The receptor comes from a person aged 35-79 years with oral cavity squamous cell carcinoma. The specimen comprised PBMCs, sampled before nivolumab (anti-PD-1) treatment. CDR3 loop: CASSPGTGVRETQYF. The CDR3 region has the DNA TGCGCCAGCAGCCCAGGGACAGGGGTGAGGGAGACCCAGTACTTC.